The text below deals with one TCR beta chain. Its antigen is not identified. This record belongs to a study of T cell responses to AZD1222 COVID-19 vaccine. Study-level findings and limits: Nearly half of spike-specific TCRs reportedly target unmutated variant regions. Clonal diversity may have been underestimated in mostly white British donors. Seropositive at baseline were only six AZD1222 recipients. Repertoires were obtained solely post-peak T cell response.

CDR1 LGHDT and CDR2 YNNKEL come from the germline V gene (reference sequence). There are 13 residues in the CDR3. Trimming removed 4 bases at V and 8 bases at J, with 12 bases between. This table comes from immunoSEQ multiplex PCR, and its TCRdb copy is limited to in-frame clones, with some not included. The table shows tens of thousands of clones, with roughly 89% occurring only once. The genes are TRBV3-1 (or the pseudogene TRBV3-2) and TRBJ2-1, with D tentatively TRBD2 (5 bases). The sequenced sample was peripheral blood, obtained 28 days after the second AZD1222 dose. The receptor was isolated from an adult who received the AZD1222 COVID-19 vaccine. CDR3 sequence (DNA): TGTGCCAGCAGCCGGACTCGGACCGATGAGCAGTTCTTC. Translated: CASSRTRTDEQFF.